Each of the 27 T cell receptor beta chains below was sequenced from the same sample in a study of cytomegalovirus exposure and HLA in healthy donors. The PCR ran on 60 Vbeta and 13 Jbeta primers. The table came from immunoSEQ multiplex PCR; TCRdb's copy has only in-frame clones and leaves some out. The repertoire holds 170,000 or so clones, 75% to 90% seen once, with under 0.8% in the top ten. The specimen was PBMCs. The receptors come from a boy aged 5-17 years in good health and CMV-seronegative.

The chain employs TRBV5-1 and TRBJ1-1; D not certain. Germline V gene lookup returns CDR1 SGHRS and CDR2 YFSETQ. V gave up 2 bases and J gave up 8 bases, with 13 bases separating them. This CDR3 comprises 13 residues. The CDR3 DNA reads as TGCGCCAGCAGCTTAAGTATAATGGCAGAAGCTTTCTTT. It codes for CASSLSIMAEAFF.

This clone was counted once. The chain links TRBV9 to TRBJ1-1; D uncertain. The CDR3 sequence is 14 residues long. Germline V gene lookup returns CDR1 SGDLS and CDR2 YYNGEE. The V and J ends lost 4 bases and 3 bases respectively, with 13 bases between them. CDR3 bases: TGTGCCAGCAGCCCTTTATCGAGGGACACTGAAGCTTTCTTT. This sequence encodes CASSPLSRDTEAFF.

The chain recombines TRBV7-2 with TRBJ2-2, with 10 bases fitting TRBD1. This CDR3 region has 14 residues. Trimming at V came to 4 bases and at J to 7 bases, leaving 3 bases not matched to a gene. Germline V gene data show CDR1 as SGHTA and CDR2 as FQGNSA. The CDR3 reads CASSSTGGDGELFF. The CDR3 DNA reads TGTGCCAGCAGCTCGACAGGGGGCGACGGGGAGCTGTTTTTT.

The rearrangement links TRBV20-1 to TRBJ2-1; D gene unclear. Germline V gene lookup returns CDR1 DFQATT and CDR2 SNEGSKA (reference sequence). Trimming removed 5 bases from V and 6 bases from J, with 8 bases in between. CDR3 size: 11 residues. The CDR3 nucleotides are TGCAGTGCTTTGGTGAGCAATGAGCAGTTCTTC. Translating it yields CSALVSNEQFF.

The V and J genes are TRBV29-1 and TRBJ2-1, with TRBD2 identical over 12 bases. The V and J ends lost 4 bases and 6 bases, in that order; junction bases with no gene match: 16. The CDR3 is 18 amino acids. The germline V gene encodes CDR1 SQVTM and CDR2 ANQGSEA. The CDR3 protein is CSVVLTSGRGSFGNEQFF. The CDR3 region has the DNA TGCAGCGTTGTTCTGACTAGCGGGAGAGGGTCATTTGGCAATGAGCAGTTCTTC.

The chain employs TRBV19 and TRBJ2-3; 8 bases match TRBD1. Germline values: CDR1 LNHDA, CDR2 SQIVND (reference sequence). The ends lost 10 bases at V and 4 bases at J; junction bases unmatched: 10. The CDR3 extends over 14 amino acids. CDR3: CATLDRGGADTQYF. Written as DNA, the CDR3 is TGTGCCACTCTAGACAGGGGAGGTGCAGATACGCAGTATTTT.

This clone was counted once. The chain links TRBV5-4 to TRBJ2-4; weak D call: TRBD2 (6 bases). This CDR3 has 12 residues. V dropped 4 bases and J dropped 8 bases, with 10 bases sitting between them. Germline values: CDR1 SGHNT, CDR2 YYREEE (reference sequence). The CDR3, as DNA: TGTGCCAGCAGCGGGGAGCGGGACATTCAGTACTTC. Amino acids: CASSGERDIQYF.

The chain uses TRBV5-1 and TRBJ2-3, with TRBD2 matching over 9 bases. The CDR3 runs to 17 residues. V lost 0 bases and J lost 4; bases outside the gene matches: 9. Looked up from germline, CDR1 is SGHRS and CDR2 is YFSETQ. This CDR3 reads CASSLGGSGGRSDTQYF. For the CDR3, the DNA is TGCGCCAGCAGCTTGGGAGGTAGCGGGGGTAGGTCAGATACGCAGTATTTT.

V gene TRBV7-9 combines with J gene TRBJ2-2; 7 bases match TRBD1. V gave up 1 base and J gave up 5 bases; unmatched junction bases: 10. This CDR3 comprises 17 residues. Germline V gives CDR1 SEHNR, CDR2 FQNEAQ (reference sequence). The CDR3 nucleotides read TGTGCCAGCAGCTTAGGAATTCGAGACAGGGAGACCGGGGAGCTGTTTTTT. Protein sequence: CASSLGIRDRETGELFF. The entire variable domain, with the rest obtained from reference TRBV7-9 and TRBJ2-2, is as follows: DTGVSQNPRHKITKRGQNVTFRCDPISEHNRLYWYRQTLGQGPEFLTYFQNEAQLEKSRLLSDRFSAERPKGSFSTLEIQRTEQGDSAMYLCASSLGIRDRETGELFFGEGSRLTVL.

The V call is TRBV30, the J call TRBJ2-7, with 12 bases fitting TRBD1. After removal of 8 bases from V and 4 bases from J, the junction contained 18 bases not matched to a gene. Germline lookup yields CDR1 GTSNPN and CDR2 SVGIG (reference sequence). This CDR3 contains 17 residues. The CDR3 DNA is TGTGCCGGCGAATCGGGACAGGGGGCGAGGACGCGGTACGAGCAGTACTTC. Its protein is CAGESGQGARTRYEQYF.

V is TRBV27 and J is TRBJ2-6; tentatively, D is TRBD1 (5 bases). The germline V gene encodes CDR1 MNHEY and CDR2 SMNVEV (reference sequence). CDR3 size: 20 residues. V dropped 3 bases and J dropped 0 bases, with 21 bases sitting between them. The CDR3 sequence is CASSLGRWPPSGSGANVLTF. CDR3 nucleotides: TGTGCCAGCAGTTTGGGGCGGTGGCCGCCGTCCGGCTCTGGGGCCAACGTCCTGACTTTC.

As to this clone: Compared with germline, one end of the junction differs, possibly owing to a read error. This chain connects TRBV7-9 to TRBJ1-2, with unresolved D. Germline V gene data show CDR1 as SEHNR and CDR2 as FQNEAQ (reference sequence). CDR3 length: 12 residues. Here the CDR3 reads CSSSPDSYGYTF. CDR3 nucleotides: TGTTCCAGCAGCCCGGACTCGTATGGCTACACCTTC.

This clone came up a few times. The genes are TRBV6-4 and TRBJ1-1; D gene ambiguous. The V gene lost 2 bases and the J gene lost 6 bases, with 10 bases spanning the gap. Germline CDR1 reads MRHNA; CDR2 reads SNTAGT. The CDR3 consists of 13 residues. DNA for the CDR3: TGTGCCAGCAGTGACGGAGACGCCGCTGAAGCTTTCTTT. It specifies CASSDGDAAEAFF.

This clone was seen a handful of times. V usage is TRBV25-1 and J usage is TRBJ2-1; maybe TRBD2 (6 bases). V lost 2 bases to trimming and J lost 6 bases, with 14 bases between them. Germline V lookup: CDR1 MGHDK, CDR2 SYGVNS. CDR3 length: 15 residues. The CDR3 sequence: CASSELLGGGNEQFF. CDR3 nucleotide sequence: TGTGCCAGCAGTGAACTGTTGGGAGGTGGCAATGAGCAGTTCTTC.

V and J are TRBV5-1 and TRBJ1-3; no firm D call. Per the germline V gene, CDR1 is SGHRS and CDR2 is YFSETQ. The CDR3 sequence is 15 residues long. Deletions cut 0 bases from V and 0 bases from J, with 7 bases between. In nucleotides, the CDR3 is TGCGCCAGCAGCTTGGGACTAGGCTCTGGAAACACCATATATTTT. It specifies CASSLGLGSGNTIYF. Full variable domain (rest looked up from reference TRBV5-1 and TRBJ1-3): KAGVTQTPRYLIKTRGQQVTLSCSPISGHRSVSWYQQTPGQGLQFLFEYFSETQRNKGNFPGRFSGRQFSNSRSEMNVSTLELGDSALYLCASSLGLGSGNTIYFGEGSWLTVV.

The chain carries TRBV11-3 and TRBJ1-1; D gene ambiguous. CDR3 length: 14 residues. Trimming removed 1 base at V and 2 bases at J, with 8 bases between. Germline V gene lookup returns CDR1 SGHNT and CDR2 YENEEA. The CDR3 reads CASSLGRGNTEAFF. The CDR3 bases are TGTGCCAGCAGCTTAGGACGGGGAAACACTGAAGCTTTCTTT. Supplemented by reference TRBV11-3 and TRBJ1-1, the full variable domain reads EAGVVQSPRYKIIEKKQPVAFWCNPISGHNTLYWYLQNLGQGPELLIRYENEEAVDDSQLPKDRFSAERLKGVDSTLKIQPAELGDSAVYLCASSLGRGNTEAFFGQGTRLTVV.

The V call is TRBV2, the J call TRBJ1-6, with D possibly matching TRBD1 (5 bases). V lost 8 bases to trimming and J lost 3 bases, with 14 bases between them. The CDR3 runs 15 residues. CDR1 is SNHLY, CDR2 FYNNEI, per germline. CDR3 nucleotides: TGTGCCAGCCGATGGGGGGGGATCTATAATTCACCCCTCCACTTT. Residues: CASRWGGIYNSPLHF.

The chain combines TRBV27 with TRBJ2-6; TRBD2 is a possible D gene (6 bases). Trimming cost V 11 bases and J 2 bases, with 16 bases left between them. Germline values: CDR1 MNHEY, CDR2 SMNVEV (reference sequence). CDR3 length: 15 residues. The CDR3 nucleotides read TGTGCCGGAGGAGGGAAAGAGGCTGGGGCCAACGTCCTGACTTTC. Its protein is CAGGGKEAGANVLTF.

J is TRBJ1-1 and V is TRBV25-1, with 10 bases that match TRBD1. Per the germline V gene, CDR1 is MGHDK and CDR2 is SYGVNS. The J segment lost 1 base and the V segment lost 6 bases, leaving 2 bases of the junction unmatched. This CDR3 comprises 14 residues. Here the CDR3 reads CASRGDRGNTEAFF. The CDR3 bases are TGTGCCAGCAGGGGGGACAGGGGGAACACTGAAGCTTTCTTT.

The rearrangement links TRBV2 to TRBJ2-7; D gene ambiguous. The CDR3 length is 11 residues. V lost 5 bases and J lost 4, with 6 bases in between. CDR1 and CDR2 from the germline V gene are SNHLY and FYNNEI. CDR3 sequence: CASSQRYEQYF. The CDR3 DNA follows: TGTGCCAGCAGTCAGAGGTACGAGCAGTACTTC. Complete variable domain (other parts from reference TRBV2 and TRBJ2-7): EPEVTQTPSHQVTQMGQEVILRCVPISNHLYFYWYRQILGQKVEFLVSFYNNEISEKSEIFDDQFSVERPDGSNFTLKIRSTKLEDSAMYFCASSQRYEQYFGPGTRLTVT.

The V and J genes are TRBV25-1 and TRBJ1-1, with TRBD1 as a possible D gene (5 bases). Trimming removed 5 bases at V and 4 bases at J, with 17 bases between. The CDR3 is 15 amino acids. The V gene's germline CDR1 is MGHDK and CDR2 SYGVNS. CDR3 in amino acids: CASSPGPDRSTEAFF. DNA for the CDR3: TGTGCCAGCAGTCCAGGGCCTGACAGATCCACTGAAGCTTTCTTT.

The rearrangement uses TRBV7-9 and TRBJ1-2, with D possibly TRBD1 on 5 matching bases. Germline V lookup: CDR1 SEHNR, CDR2 FQNEAQ (reference sequence). V lost 0 bases to trimming and J lost 6 bases, with 11 bases between them. There are 14 residues in the CDR3. The CDR3 loop reads CASSLAGPEHGYTF. The CDR3 DNA reads as TGTGCCAGCAGCTTAGCGGGGCCAGAGCATGGCTACACCTTC.

The CDR3 nucleotides read TGTGCCAGCTCACCATCCGGGGGTGAAAAACTGTTTTTT. It codes for CASSPSGGEKLFF. The rearrangement joins TRBV18 to TRBJ1-4; the D gene is possibly TRBD1 (5 bases). CDR1 is KGHSH and CDR2 is LQKENI in the germline V gene. Between the trimmed V and J ends, which lost 2 bases and 7 bases, there was a span of 8 bases. This CDR3 region has 13 residues.

This clone showed up just once. The chain is built from TRBV4-1 and TRBJ2-3; perhaps TRBD1 as D (6 bases). The V end was cut by 0 bases, the J end by 4 bases, with 17 bases between. The CDR3 runs 17 residues. Germline CDR1 MGHRA, CDR2 YSYEKL. CDR3 DNA: TGCGCCAGCAGCCAAGATGGATCAGGGGCCCACTCAGATACGCAGTATTTT. Translated, it gives CASSQDGSGAHSDTQYF.

Concerning this clone itself: The germline gene is not matched at one end of the junction; a read error may be the cause. V is TRBV7-9 and J is TRBJ2-1; 7 nucleotides agree with TRBD2. This CDR3 region has 15 residues. The germline CDR1 and CDR2 sequences are SEHNR and FQNEAQ (reference sequence). For the CDR3, the DNA is TGTTCCAGCAGCTTAGACGGCGGGAGTTTCGATGAGCAGTTCTTC. Its translation is CSSSLDGGSFDEQFF.

This clone was detected only once. The chain joins TRBV7-2 to TRBJ2-1; a possible D gene is TRBD1 (6 bases). Germline V gene lookup returns CDR1 SGHTA and CDR2 FQGNSA. V lost 6 bases to trimming and J lost 12 bases, with 15 bases between them. The CDR3 covers 12 residues. This CDR3 reads CASSDNRVLQFF. CDR3 nucleotides: TGTGCCAGCAGTGATAACAGGGTATTGCAGTTCTTC. Full variable domain (outside the CDR3, taken from reference TRBV7-2 and TRBJ2-1): GAGVSQSPSNKVTEKGKDVELRCDPISGHTALYWYRQSLGQGLEFLIYFQGNSAPDKSGLPSDRFSAERTGGSVSTLTIQRTQQEDSAVYLCASSDNRVLQFFGPGTRLTVL.

The V call is TRBV19, the J call TRBJ1-5; TRBD1 matches 12 bases. Trimming removed 5 bases from V and 1 base from J; junction bases left unmatched: 6. CDR1 is LNHDA, CDR2 SQIVND, per germline (reference sequence). The CDR3 runs 17 residues. The CDR3 region is CASSLGTGGASNQPQHF. For the CDR3, the DNA is TGTGCCAGTAGTCTCGGGACAGGGGGCGCAAGCAATCAGCCCCAGCATTTT.